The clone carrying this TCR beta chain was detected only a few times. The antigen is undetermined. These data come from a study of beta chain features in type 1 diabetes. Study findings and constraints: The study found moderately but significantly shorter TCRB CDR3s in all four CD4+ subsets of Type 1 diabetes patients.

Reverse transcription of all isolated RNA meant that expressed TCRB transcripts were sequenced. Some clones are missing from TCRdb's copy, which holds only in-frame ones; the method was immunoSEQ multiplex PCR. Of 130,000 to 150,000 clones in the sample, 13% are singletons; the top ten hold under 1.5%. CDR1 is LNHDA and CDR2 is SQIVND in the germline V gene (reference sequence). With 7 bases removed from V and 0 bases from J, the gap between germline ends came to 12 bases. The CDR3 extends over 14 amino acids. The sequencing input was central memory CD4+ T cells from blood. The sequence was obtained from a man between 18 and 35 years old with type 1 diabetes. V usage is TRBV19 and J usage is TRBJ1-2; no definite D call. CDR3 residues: CASTRTGTNYGYTF. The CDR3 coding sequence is TGTGCCAGTACCAGAACCGGGACTAACTATGGCTACACCTTC.